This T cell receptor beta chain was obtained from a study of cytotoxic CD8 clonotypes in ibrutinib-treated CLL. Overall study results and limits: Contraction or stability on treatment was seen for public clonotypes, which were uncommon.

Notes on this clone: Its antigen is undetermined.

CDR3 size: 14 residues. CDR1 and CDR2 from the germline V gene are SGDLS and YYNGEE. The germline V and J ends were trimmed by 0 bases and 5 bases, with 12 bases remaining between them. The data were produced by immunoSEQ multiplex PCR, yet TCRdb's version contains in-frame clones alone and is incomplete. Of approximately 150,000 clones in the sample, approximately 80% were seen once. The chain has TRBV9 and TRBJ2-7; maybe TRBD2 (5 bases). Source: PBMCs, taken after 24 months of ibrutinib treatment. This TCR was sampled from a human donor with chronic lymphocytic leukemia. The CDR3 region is CASSVDGVPHEQYF. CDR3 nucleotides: TGTGCCAGCAGCGTAGACGGGGTGCCCCACGAGCAGTACTTC. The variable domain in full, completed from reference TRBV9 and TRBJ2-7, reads DSGVTQTPKHLITATGQRVTLRCSPRSGDLSVYWYQQSLDQGLQFLIQYYNGEERAKGNILERFSAQQFPDLHSELNLSSLELGDSALYFCASSVDGVPHEQYFGPGTRLTVT.